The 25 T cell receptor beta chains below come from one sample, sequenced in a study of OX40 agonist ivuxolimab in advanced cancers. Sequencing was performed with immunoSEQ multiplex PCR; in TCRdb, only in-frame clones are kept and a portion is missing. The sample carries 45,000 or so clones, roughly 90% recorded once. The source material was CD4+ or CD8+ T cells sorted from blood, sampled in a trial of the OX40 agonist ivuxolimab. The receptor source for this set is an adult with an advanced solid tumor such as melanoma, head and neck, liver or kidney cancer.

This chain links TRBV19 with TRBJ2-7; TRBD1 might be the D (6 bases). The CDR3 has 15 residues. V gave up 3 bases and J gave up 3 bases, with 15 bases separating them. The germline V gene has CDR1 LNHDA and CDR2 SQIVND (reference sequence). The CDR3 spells CASSMGAYQDYEQYF. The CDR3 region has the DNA TGTGCCAGTAGTATGGGGGCATATCAAGACTACGAGCAGTACTTC.

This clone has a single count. In DNA form, the CDR3 reads TGTGCCAGCAGCTTAGGTTTGGACTATGGCTACACCTTC. This sequence encodes CASSLGLDYGYTF. The V call is TRBV7-8, the J call TRBJ1-2, with unresolved D. V was shortened by 1 base and J by 3 bases, with 6 bases between the two germline ends. Germline CDR1 is SGHVS and CDR2 is FQNEAQ. This CDR3 contains 13 residues.

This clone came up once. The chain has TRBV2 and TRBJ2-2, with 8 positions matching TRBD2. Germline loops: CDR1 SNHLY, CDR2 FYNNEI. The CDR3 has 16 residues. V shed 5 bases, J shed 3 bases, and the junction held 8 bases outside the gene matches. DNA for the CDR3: TGTGCCAGCAGTCAGAGGGGGACTAGGTACACCGGGGAGCTGTTTTTT. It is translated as CASSQRGTRYTGELFF.

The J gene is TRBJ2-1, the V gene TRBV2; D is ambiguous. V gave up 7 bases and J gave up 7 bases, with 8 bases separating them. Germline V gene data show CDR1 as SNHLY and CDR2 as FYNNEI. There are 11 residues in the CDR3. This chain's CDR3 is CASILRNEQFF. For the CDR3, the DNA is TGTGCCAGCATTCTGCGAAATGAGCAGTTCTTC.

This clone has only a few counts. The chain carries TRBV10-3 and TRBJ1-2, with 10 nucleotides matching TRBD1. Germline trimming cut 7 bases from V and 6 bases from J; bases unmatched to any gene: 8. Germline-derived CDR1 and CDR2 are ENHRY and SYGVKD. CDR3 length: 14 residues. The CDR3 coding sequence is TGTGCCATCAATCTCCAAGGGACAGGGGATGGCTACACCTTC. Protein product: CAINLQGTGDGYTF.

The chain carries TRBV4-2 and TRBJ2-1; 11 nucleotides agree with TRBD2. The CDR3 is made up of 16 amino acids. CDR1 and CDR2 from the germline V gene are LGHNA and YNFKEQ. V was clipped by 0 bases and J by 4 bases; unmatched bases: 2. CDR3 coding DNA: TGTGCCAGCAGCCAAGAAACTAGCGGGAGTTACAATGAGCAGTTCTTC. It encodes CASSQETSGSYNEQFF.

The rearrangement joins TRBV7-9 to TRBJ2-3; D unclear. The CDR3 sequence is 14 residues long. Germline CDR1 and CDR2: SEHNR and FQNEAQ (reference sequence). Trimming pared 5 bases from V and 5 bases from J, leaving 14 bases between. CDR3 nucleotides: TGTGCCAGCAGCGAACGACCCACCTTAGATACGCAGTATTTT. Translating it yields CASSERPTLDTQYF.

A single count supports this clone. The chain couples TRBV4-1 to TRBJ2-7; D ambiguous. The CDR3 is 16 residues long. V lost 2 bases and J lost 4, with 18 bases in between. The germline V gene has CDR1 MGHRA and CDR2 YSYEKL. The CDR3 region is CASSQLRGDLAYEQYF. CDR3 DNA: TGCGCCAGCAGCCAACTCCGAGGAGACTTGGCTTACGAGCAGTACTTC.

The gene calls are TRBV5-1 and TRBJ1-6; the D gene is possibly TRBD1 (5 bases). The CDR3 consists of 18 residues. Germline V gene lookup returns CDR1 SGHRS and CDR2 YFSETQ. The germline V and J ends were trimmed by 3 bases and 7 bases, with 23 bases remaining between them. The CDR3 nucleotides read TGCGCCAGCAGCTGGAGTGGAGGGGCGGAGGGTCCCAATTCACCCCTCCACTTT. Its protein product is CASSWSGGAEGPNSPLHF. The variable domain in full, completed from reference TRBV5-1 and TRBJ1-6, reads KAGVTQTPRYLIKTRGQQVTLSCSPISGHRSVSWYQQTPGQGLQFLFEYFSETQRNKGNFPGRFSGRQFSNSRSEMNVSTLELGDSALYLCASSWSGGAEGPNSPLHFGNGTRLTVT.

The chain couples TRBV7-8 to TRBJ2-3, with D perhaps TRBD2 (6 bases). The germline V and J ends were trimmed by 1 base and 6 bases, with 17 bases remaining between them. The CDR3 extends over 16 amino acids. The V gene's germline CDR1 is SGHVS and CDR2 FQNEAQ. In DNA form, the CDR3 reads TGTGCCAGCAGCTTAGGACTAGTGGACGGTGCGGATACGCAGTATTTT. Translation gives CASSLGLVDGADTQYF. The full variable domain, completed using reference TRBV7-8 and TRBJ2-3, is GAGVSQSPRYKVAKRGQDVALRCDPISGHVSLFWYQQALGQGPEFLTYFQNEAQLDKSGLPSDRFFAERPEGSVSTLKIQRTQQEDSAVYLCASSLGLVDGADTQYFGPGTRLTVL.

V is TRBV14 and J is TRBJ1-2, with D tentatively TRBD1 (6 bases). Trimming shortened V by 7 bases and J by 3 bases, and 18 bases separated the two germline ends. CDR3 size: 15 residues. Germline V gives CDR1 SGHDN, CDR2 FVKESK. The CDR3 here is CASTKEHRDYYGYTF. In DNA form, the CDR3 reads TGTGCCAGCACTAAGGAACACAGGGATTACTATGGCTACACCTTC.

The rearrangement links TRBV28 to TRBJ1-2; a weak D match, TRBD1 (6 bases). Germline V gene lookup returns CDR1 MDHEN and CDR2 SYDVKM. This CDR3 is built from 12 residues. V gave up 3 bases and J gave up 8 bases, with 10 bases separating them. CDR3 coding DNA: TGTGCCAGCAGTTTGGGGGGGCCAGGCTACACCTTC. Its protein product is CASSLGGPGYTF.

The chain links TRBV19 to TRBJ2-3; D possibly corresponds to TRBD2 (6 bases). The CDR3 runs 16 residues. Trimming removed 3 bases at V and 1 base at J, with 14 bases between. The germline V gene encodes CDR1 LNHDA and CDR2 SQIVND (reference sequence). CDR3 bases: TGTGCCAGTAGTATTACTCGCGGGGAAGGCACAGATACGCAGTATTTT. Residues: CASSITRGEGTDTQYF.

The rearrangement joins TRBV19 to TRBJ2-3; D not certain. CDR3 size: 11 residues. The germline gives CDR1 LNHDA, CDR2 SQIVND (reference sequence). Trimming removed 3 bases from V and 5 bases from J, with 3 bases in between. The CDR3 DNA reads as TGTGCCAGTAGTATGCGAGATACGCAGTATTTT. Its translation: CASSMRDTQYF.

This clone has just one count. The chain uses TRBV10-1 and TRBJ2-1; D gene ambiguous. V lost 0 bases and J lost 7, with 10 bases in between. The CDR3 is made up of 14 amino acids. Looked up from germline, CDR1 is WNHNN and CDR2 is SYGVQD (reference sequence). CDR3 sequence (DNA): TGCGCCAGCAGTGAGTCGCCCCTAGGTAATGAGCAGTTCTTC. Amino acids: CASSESPLGNEQFF.

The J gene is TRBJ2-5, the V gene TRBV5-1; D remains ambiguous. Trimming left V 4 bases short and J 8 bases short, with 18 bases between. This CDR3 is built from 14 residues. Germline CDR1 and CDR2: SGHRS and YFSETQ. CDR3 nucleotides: TGCGCCAGCAGCCGTACTGCGCCCCAAGCAACCCAGTACTTC. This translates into CASSRTAPQATQYF.

CDR3 sequence: CASSHGPSGTSYEQYF. The CDR3 DNA sequence: TGCGCCAGCAGCCACGGACCTAGCGGGACGTCCTACGAGCAGTACTTC. The V and J genes are TRBV4-1 and TRBJ2-7; 9 nucleotides match TRBD2. The length of the CDR3 is 16 residues. V was pared by 3 bases and J by 1 base, with 7 bases of the junction left unmatched. Germline V gives CDR1 MGHRA, CDR2 YSYEKL.

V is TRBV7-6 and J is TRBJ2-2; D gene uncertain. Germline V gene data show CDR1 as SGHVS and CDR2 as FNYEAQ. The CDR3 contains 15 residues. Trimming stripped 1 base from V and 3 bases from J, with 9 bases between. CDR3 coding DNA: TGTGCCAGCAGCTTAGGACTCCCCGACACCGGGGAGCTGTTTTTT. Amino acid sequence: CASSLGLPDTGELFF.

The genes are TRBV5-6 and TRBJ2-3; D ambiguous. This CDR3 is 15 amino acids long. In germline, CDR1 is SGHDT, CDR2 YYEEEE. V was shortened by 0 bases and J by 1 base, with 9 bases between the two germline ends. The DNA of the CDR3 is TGTGCCAGCAGCTTGGGTCTTGCGGGCACAGATACGCAGTATTTT. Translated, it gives CASSLGLAGTDTQYF.

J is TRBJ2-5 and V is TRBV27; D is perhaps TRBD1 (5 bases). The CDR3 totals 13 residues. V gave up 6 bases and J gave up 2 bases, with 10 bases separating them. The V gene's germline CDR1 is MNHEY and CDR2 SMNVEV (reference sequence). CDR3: CASSLRQQETQYF. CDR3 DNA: TGTGCCAGCAGCCTAAGACAGCAAGAGACCCAGTACTTC.

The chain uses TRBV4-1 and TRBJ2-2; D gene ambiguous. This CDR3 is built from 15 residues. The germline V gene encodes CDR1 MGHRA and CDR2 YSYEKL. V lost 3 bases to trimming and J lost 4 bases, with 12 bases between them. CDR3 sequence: CASSQSIGFTGELFF. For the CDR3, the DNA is TGCGCCAGCAGCCAGAGTATCGGGTTCACCGGGGAGCTGTTTTTT.

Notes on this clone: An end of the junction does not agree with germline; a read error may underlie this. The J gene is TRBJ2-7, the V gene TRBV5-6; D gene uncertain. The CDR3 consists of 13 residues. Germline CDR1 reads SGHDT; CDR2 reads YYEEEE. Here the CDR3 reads CASSFRNSYEQCF. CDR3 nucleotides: TGTGCCAGCAGCTTTCGAAACTCCTACGAGCAGTGCTTC. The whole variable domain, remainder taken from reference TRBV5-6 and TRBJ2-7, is DAGVTQSPTHLIKTRGQQVTLRCSPKSGHDTVSWYQQALGQGPQFIFQYYEEEERQRGNFPDRFSGHQFPNYSSELNVNALLLGDSALYLCASSFRNSYEQCFGPGTRLTVT.

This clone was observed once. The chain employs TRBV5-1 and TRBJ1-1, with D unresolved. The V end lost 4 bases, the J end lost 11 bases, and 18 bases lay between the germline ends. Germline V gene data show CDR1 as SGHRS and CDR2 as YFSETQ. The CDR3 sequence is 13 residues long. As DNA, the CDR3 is TGCGCCAGCAGCGTCGGCGTTATTGGTGGCGCTTTCTTT. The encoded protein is CASSVGVIGGAFF.

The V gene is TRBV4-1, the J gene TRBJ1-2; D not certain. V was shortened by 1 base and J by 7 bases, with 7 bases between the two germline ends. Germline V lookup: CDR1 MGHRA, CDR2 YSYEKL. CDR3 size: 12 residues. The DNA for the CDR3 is TGCGCCAGCAGCCAAGGGCTGAGTGGCTACACCTTC. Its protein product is CASSQGLSGYTF.

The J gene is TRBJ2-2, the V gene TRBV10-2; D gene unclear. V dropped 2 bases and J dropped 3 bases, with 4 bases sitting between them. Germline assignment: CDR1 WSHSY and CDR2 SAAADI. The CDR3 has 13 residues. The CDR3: CASSEGHTGELFF. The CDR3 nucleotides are TGCGCCAGCAGTGAGGGGCACACCGGGGAGCTGTTTTTT.